This T cell receptor (beta chain) was obtained from a study of cytomegalovirus exposure and HLA in healthy donors. The V gene's germline CDR1 is SGDLS and CDR2 YYNGEE. The CDR3 length is 15 residues. Primers included in the PCR were 60 Vbeta and 13 Jbeta primers. The assay was immunoSEQ multiplex PCR, and TCRdb's table has in-frame clones only and misses some. The top ten hold 6.5% to 9% of the sample, which has about 89,000 clones, 75% to 90% seen once. The source material was PBMCs. This clonotype was sampled from a man aged 35 to 55 in good health and CMV-seropositive. This chain uses TRBV9 with TRBJ2-5; maybe TRBD2 (5 bases). The closer fit of TRBJ2-7 to the DNA end suggests the J call may be wrong. The CDR3 here is CASSVDPGSSYEQYF. For the CDR3, the DNA is TGTGCCAGCAGCGTAGATCCGGGAAGCTCCTACGAGCAGTACTTC.